This T cell receptor beta chain was profiled in a study of chronic HIV infection and antiretroviral therapy. V was clipped by 5 bases and J by 3 bases, with 23 bases between them. CDR3 size: 18 residues. MiXCR was run by TCRdb on the 5' RACE reads, yielding one entry per CDR3 protein. The sample contains 40,000 to 50,000 distinct CDR3 sequences, over 15% of which appear only once. Sample: peripheral blood. The chain links TRBV12-3 or TRBV12-4 to TRBJ1-5; tentatively, D is TRBD1 (6 bases). This TCR was sampled from an adult who had HIV and had not received antiretroviral therapy, or was an uninfected healthy control (not recorded which). CDR3 DNA sequence: TGTGCCAGCAGTCGACAGGCAGTAGAACGGAGGGCCAATCAGCCCCAGCATTTT. Amino acid sequence: CASSRQAVERRANQPQHF.